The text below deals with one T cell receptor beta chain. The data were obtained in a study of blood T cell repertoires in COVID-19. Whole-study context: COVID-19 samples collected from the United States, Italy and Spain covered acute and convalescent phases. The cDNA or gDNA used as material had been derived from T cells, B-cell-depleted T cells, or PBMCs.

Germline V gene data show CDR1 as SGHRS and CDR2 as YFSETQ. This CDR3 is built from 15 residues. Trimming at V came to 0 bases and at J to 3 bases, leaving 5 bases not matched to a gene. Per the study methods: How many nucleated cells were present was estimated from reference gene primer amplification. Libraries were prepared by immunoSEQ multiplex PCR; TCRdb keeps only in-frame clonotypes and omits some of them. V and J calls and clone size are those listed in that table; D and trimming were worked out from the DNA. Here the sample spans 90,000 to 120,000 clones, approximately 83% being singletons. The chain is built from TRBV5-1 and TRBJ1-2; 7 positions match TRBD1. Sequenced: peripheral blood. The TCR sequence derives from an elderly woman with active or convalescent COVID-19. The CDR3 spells CASSLGGTEDYGYTF. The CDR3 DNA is TGCGCCAGCAGCTTGGGGGGGACAGAAGACTATGGCTACACCTTC.